The 5 T cell receptor beta chains listed next were all sequenced from one sample in a study of blood T cell repertoires in COVID-19. Here immunoSEQ multiplex PCR was the method, and the copy in TCRdb shows in-frame clones only, minus some. The sample has about 260,000 clones; about 89% are singletons. Source material: peripheral blood. The receptors shown here come from a woman aged 35 to 49 who had recovered from COVID-19.

The genes are TRBV7-8 and TRBJ2-7, with unresolved D. The CDR3 consists of 11 residues. The germline CDR1 and CDR2 sequences are SGHVS and FQNEAQ. Between the trimmed V and J ends, which lost 4 bases and 2 bases, there was a span of 3 bases. The CDR3 region has the DNA TGTGCCAGCAGCTCCGCCTACGAGCAGTACTTC. Protein product: CASSSAYEQYF.

This chain connects TRBV27 to TRBJ1-1, with D perhaps TRBD1 (5 bases). The germline V and J ends were trimmed by 6 bases and 0 bases, with 11 bases remaining between them. CDR3 length: 14 amino acids. The V gene's germline CDR1 is MNHEY and CDR2 SMNVEV (reference sequence). The CDR3 DNA sequence: TGTGCCAGCAGGGAGACAGTCATGAACACTGAAGCTTTCTTT. Its protein is CASRETVMNTEAFF.

The chain joins TRBV6-5 to TRBJ2-1, with 11 bases aligning to TRBD2. V shed 5 bases, J shed 6 bases, and the junction held 6 bases outside the gene matches. Germline CDR1 MNHEY, CDR2 SVGAGI. This CDR3 is built from 15 residues. The CDR3 loop is CASSHLAGGLNEQFF. The CDR3 coding sequence is TGTGCCAGCAGTCACCTAGCGGGGGGTCTCAATGAGCAGTTCTTC.

The gene calls are TRBV13 and TRBJ2-7; a weak D match, TRBD2 (7 bases). Germline assignment: CDR1 PRHDT and CDR2 FYEKMQ (reference sequence). With 0 bases removed from V and 6 bases from J, the gap between germline ends came to 9 bases. The CDR3 has 13 amino acids. The CDR3 loop reads CASSLGRGGEQYF. The CDR3 region has the DNA TGTGCCAGCAGCTTAGGTAGGGGGGGCGAGCAGTACTTC.

This chain connects TRBV7-8 to TRBJ2-1, with 12 bases that match TRBD2. After removal of 5 bases from V and 6 bases from J, the junction contained 5 bases not matched to a gene. CDR3 length: 15 residues. Germline values: CDR1 SGHVS, CDR2 FQNEAQ. CDR3 sequence: CASSPRLAGANEQFF. CDR3 nucleotides: TGTGCCAGCAGCCCACGACTAGCGGGAGCCAATGAGCAGTTCTTC.